This entry concerns a single T cell receptor (beta chain). CDR1 and CDR2 (germline): SGDLS, YYNGEE. CDR3 size: 16 residues. Between the trimmed V and J ends, which lost 1 base and 4 bases, there was a span of 15 bases. This sample was taken from a study of OX40 agonist ivuxolimab in advanced cancers. Sequenced by immunoSEQ multiplex PCR; TCRdb stores in-frame clones only, minus some. The profile shows some 95,000 clones, roughly 94% of them singletons. The sequence was collected from an adult with an advanced solid tumor such as melanoma, head and neck, liver or kidney cancer. Specimen: CD4+ or CD8+ T cells sorted from blood, collected in a trial of the OX40 agonist ivuxolimab. The genes are TRBV9 and TRBJ1-3; a possible D gene is TRBD1 (6 bases). The CDR3 coding sequence is TGTGCCAGCAGCGTATACGGGGACAAGACGGGAAACACCATATATTTT. Its translation is CASSVYGDKTGNTIYF.